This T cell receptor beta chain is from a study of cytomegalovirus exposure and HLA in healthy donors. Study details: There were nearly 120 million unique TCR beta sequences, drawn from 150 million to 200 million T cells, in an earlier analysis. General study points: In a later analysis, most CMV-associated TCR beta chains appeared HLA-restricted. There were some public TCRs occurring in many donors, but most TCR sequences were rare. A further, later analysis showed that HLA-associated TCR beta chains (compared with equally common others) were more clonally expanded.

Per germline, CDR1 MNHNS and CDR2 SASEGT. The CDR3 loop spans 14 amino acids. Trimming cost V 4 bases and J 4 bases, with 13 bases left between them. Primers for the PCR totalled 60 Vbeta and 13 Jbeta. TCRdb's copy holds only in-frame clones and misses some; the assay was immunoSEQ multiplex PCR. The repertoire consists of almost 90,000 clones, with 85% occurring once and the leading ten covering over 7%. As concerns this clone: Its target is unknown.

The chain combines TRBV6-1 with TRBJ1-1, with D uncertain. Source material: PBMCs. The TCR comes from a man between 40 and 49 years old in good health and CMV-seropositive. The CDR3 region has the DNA TGTGCCAGCAGTGGATTTTCGAAGCGCACTGAAGCTTTCTTT. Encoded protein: CASSGFSKRTEAFF.